This TCR beta chain was sequenced for a study of cytomegalovirus exposure and HLA in healthy donors. This CDR3 is built from 14 residues. V lost 8 bases, J lost 7 bases, and 11 bases stayed unmatched. Per germline, CDR1 LNHDA and CDR2 SQIVND (reference sequence). Amplification used 60 Vbeta primers and 13 Jbeta primers. Libraries were prepared by immunoSEQ multiplex PCR; TCRdb keeps only in-frame clonotypes and omits some of them. This sample has fewer than 150,000 clones, with over 60% found just once. The clonotype was recovered from a man aged 25-40 years in good health and CMV-seronegative. The chain couples TRBV19 to TRBJ1-5, with 7 bases matching TRBD1. What was sequenced was PBMCs. CDR3 sequence reads: CASDPAGGRQPQHF. DNA of the CDR3: TGTGCCAGTGATCCGGCAGGGGGTCGCCAGCCCCAGCATTTT.